The sequence of this T cell receptor (beta chain) was determined in a study of identical twins. Findings of the study overall: One should note that invariant MAIT and iNKT cells could partly confound zero-insertion analyses. Cross-sectional statistics, not tracking of the same donors, supported the conclusions.

V was clipped by 5 bases and J by 3 bases, with 15 bases between them. Germline CDR1 is SEHNR and CDR2 is FQNEAQ (reference sequence). The CDR3 is 15 residues long. Concerning this clonotype: The antigen remains undetermined.

Each cDNA held unique molecular identifiers, and template switching gave it a universal primer site. TCRdb redid the calling of the 5' RACE reads with MiXCR, one entry per CDR3 protein. In the table there are under 1 million distinct CDR3 sequences, roughly an eighth of which are singletons. The same data also contributed to another study, on yellow fever vaccine responses in identical twins. As that study records: Reportedly, the response of twins' T cells to the vaccine seemed partly convergent, partly personalized.

The sequenced sample was PBMCs. The TCR originated in a woman aged 18-29 years in good health. The chain employs TRBV7-9 and TRBJ2-3, with D tentatively TRBD2 (6 bases). In nucleotides, the CDR3 is TGTGCCAGCAGCCAAGGGACTTACGTGACAGATACGCAGTATTTT. Its translation is CASSQGTYVTDTQYF.